The text below deals with one TCR beta chain. Original data processing: The assay estimated nucleated cells by amplifying reference gene primers. The protocol was immunoSEQ multiplex PCR, while the TCRdb copy is restricted to in-frame clones and leaves out a portion. That table is the source of V, J and clone size, and D and trimming were worked out from the DNA. The sample records fewer than 25,000 clones, around 94% being singletons. The V and J ends lost 2 bases and 2 bases respectively, with 11 bases between them. Germline CDR1 and CDR2: SGHNT and YYREEE (reference sequence). The CDR3 covers 14 residues. This entry belongs to a study of blood T cell repertoires in COVID-19. The wider study: Both acute and convalescent COVID-19 samples were obtained from the United States, Italy and Spain. PBMCs, B-cell-depleted T cells, or T cells were the source of the cDNA or gDNA that made up the material.

This TCR was recovered from a human donor in a cohort sampled during active COVID-19. Source material: peripheral blood. The V and J genes are TRBV5-4 and TRBJ2-7; D might be TRBD1 (5 bases). The CDR3 reads CASSLNKGPYEQYF. The CDR3 DNA follows: TGTGCCAGCAGCTTAAATAAGGGGCCCTACGAGCAGTACTTC.